This T cell receptor (beta chain) was sequenced in a study of T cell changes during pregnancy in multiple sclerosis. Some clones are missing from TCRdb's copy, which holds only in-frame ones; the method was immunoSEQ multiplex PCR. This sample has 75,000 to 90,000 clones, with about 90% found just once. From germline, CDR1 is LNHNV and CDR2 YYDKDF (reference sequence). The junction had 12 bases not matched to a gene; V was cut back by 3 bases and J by 2 bases. The CDR3 sequence is 18 residues long. The chain is built from TRBV15 and TRBJ2-3, with TRBD2 matching 9 bases. The clonotype comes from a female donor in good health, serving as a control in a pregnancy study. Some clones in this sample may be carry-over from other donors' samples. Source: PBMCs, taken in the first trimester of pregnancy. CDR3 region: CATSRVAGGPYFTDTQYF. The CDR3 region has the DNA TGTGCCACCAGCAGGGTTGCGGGGGGGCCCTACTTCACAGATACGCAGTATTTT.